These 16 T cell receptor beta chains originate from one sample sequenced in a study of cytomegalovirus exposure and HLA in healthy donors. The PCR ran on 60 Vbeta and 13 Jbeta primers. Data came from immunoSEQ multiplex PCR; TCRdb stores just in-frame clones and leaves some out. The sample contains hundreds of thousands of clones, roughly 83% of which appear only once. What was sequenced was PBMCs. Receptor source: a girl aged 5-17 years in good health and CMV-seronegative.

V gene TRBV6-1 combines with J gene TRBJ1-5; D call uncertain. V was shortened by 6 bases and J by 4 bases, with 16 bases between the two germline ends. Per the germline V gene, CDR1 is MNHNS and CDR2 is SASEGT. The CDR3 runs 15 residues. CDR3 DNA: TGTGCCAGCAGCACAGTTTTGTCAGTTAATCAGCCCCAGCATTTT. As protein: CASSTVLSVNQPQHF.

The gene calls are TRBV6-5 and TRBJ1-2, with TRBD1 as a possible D gene (6 bases). In germline, CDR1 is MNHEY, CDR2 SVGAGI. The CDR3 has 13 residues. The V gene lost 6 bases and the J gene lost 8 bases, with 16 bases spanning the gap. CDR3 sequence (DNA): TGTGCCAGCAGCCTTTTGGGGGCGCGAGGCTACACCTTC. It specifies CASSLLGARGYTF.

The count of this clone is one. The DNA of the CDR3 is TGTGCCAGCAGGACTACAGGGATACGGGGTCTGATAAATAACTATGGCTACACCTTC. Its protein is CASRTTGIRGLINNYGYTF. The J gene is TRBJ1-2, the V gene TRBV4-2; tentatively, D is TRBD1 (6 bases). Trimming pared 6 bases from V and 1 base from J, leaving 27 bases between. This CDR3 spans 19 amino acids. Germline loops: CDR1 LGHNA, CDR2 YNFKEQ.

This clone appeared a single time. This chain uses TRBV9 with TRBJ2-2; D not certain. The V and J ends lost 2 bases and 6 bases respectively, with 8 bases between them. This CDR3 contains 13 residues. CDR1 is SGDLS, CDR2 YYNGEE, per germline. The CDR3 coding sequence is TGTGCCAGCAGCGTTCTCGGGTCCGGGGAGCTGTTTTTT. It specifies CASSVLGSGELFF.

The chain's CDR3 is CASSIQGRIIMNTEAFF. Written as DNA, the CDR3 is TGTGCCAGTAGTATTCAGGGCAGAATCATAATGAACACTGAAGCTTTCTTT. The chain recombines TRBV19 with TRBJ1-1; D possibly corresponds to TRBD1 (5 bases). The ends were cut back, 3 bases at V and 0 bases at J, with 17 bases in the middle. The V gene's germline CDR1 is LNHDA and CDR2 SQIVND (reference sequence). There are 17 residues in the CDR3.

The chain carries TRBV30 and TRBJ2-1, with a possible D match to TRBD1 (5 bases). Germline-derived CDR1 and CDR2 are GTSNPN and SVGIG (reference sequence). CDR3 length equals 13 residues. The V end was cut by 0 bases, the J end by 5 bases, with 8 bases between. The DNA of the CDR3 is TGTGCCTGGAGTGTCGACAGAAACAATGAGCAGTTCTTC. It is translated as CAWSVDRNNEQFF.

V usage is TRBV7-9 and J usage is TRBJ1-2, with TRBD1 matching 9 bases. Germline CDR1 reads SEHNR; CDR2 reads FQNEAQ (reference sequence). Trimming removed 3 bases from V and 6 bases from J; junction bases left unmatched: 14. The CDR3 loop spans 17 amino acids. The CDR3 region is CASSLYGTGSISHGYTF. The DNA for the CDR3 is TGTGCCAGCAGCTTGTACGGGACAGGGAGTATAAGCCATGGCTACACCTTC.

The chain is built from TRBV29-1 and TRBJ2-3; possible D gene TRBD1, 6 bases. The CDR3 sequence is 14 residues long. CDR1 and CDR2 from the germline V gene are SQVTM and ANQGSEA. The ends were cut back, 4 bases at V and 2 bases at J, with 13 bases in the middle. The CDR3 DNA follows: TGCAGCGTTGCCCCGGGACAAACCACAGATACGCAGTATTTT. Its protein is CSVAPGQTTDTQYF.

The chain couples TRBV6-5 to TRBJ1-3, with D possibly matching TRBD1 (5 bases). Germline V gene lookup returns CDR1 MNHEY and CDR2 SVGAGI. V lost 2 bases and J 0 bases, leaving 8 bases between the germline ends. The CDR3 totals 15 residues. The CDR3: CASSYNRFSGNTIYF. The CDR3 region has the DNA TGTGCCAGCAGTTACAACAGGTTCTCTGGAAACACCATATATTTT.

The rearrangement links TRBV19 to TRBJ1-4, with a tentative D call TRBD1 (6 bases). V lost 5 bases and J 8 bases, leaving 21 bases between the germline ends. Germline CDR1 reads LNHDA; CDR2 reads SQIVND (reference sequence). CDR3 length: 16 residues. The chain's CDR3 is CASSPDPGTPGEKLFF. The CDR3 coding sequence is TGTGCCAGTAGTCCCGACCCCGGGACACCGGGGGAAAAACTGTTTTTT.

This clone was seen just once. The V and J genes are TRBV14 and TRBJ2-1; 14 positions agree with TRBD2. Germline trimming cut 2 bases from V and 9 bases from J; bases unmatched to any gene: 12. The length of the CDR3 is 18 residues. Germline V lookup: CDR1 SGHDN, CDR2 FVKESK. CDR3 sequence: CASSQFSGTSGSFSEQFF. CDR3 in DNA: TGTGCCAGCAGCCAATTCTCCGGGACTAGCGGGAGTTTTAGTGAGCAGTTCTTC.

The chain employs TRBV19 and TRBJ1-2; 8 bases are shared with TRBD1. CDR1 and CDR2 from the germline V gene are LNHDA and SQIVND (reference sequence). The CDR3 totals 14 residues. The junction had 9 bases not matched to a gene; V was cut back by 5 bases and J by 7 bases. The DNA for the CDR3 is TGTGCCAGTAGTGGAGGACAGGGTAGCTTTGGCTACACCTTC. Translated: CASSGGQGSFGYTF.

V and J are TRBV18 and TRBJ1-3, with unresolved D. Trimming left V 3 bases short and J 0 bases short, with 15 bases between. CDR1 KGHSH and CDR2 LQKENI come from the germline V gene. The CDR3 is 17 residues long. CDR3 loop: CASSPTPRASSGNTIYF. The CDR3 region has the DNA TGTGCCAGCTCACCGACCCCGAGGGCCTCCTCTGGAAACACCATATATTTT. Combining the CDR3 with reference TRBV18 and TRBJ1-3 gives the whole variable domain NAGVMQNPRHLVRRRGQEARLRCSPMKGHSHVYWYRQLPEEGLKFMVYLQKENIIDESGMPKERFSAEFPKEGPSILRIQQVVRGDSAAYFCASSPTPRASSGNTIYFGEGSWLTVV.

V and J are TRBV6-1 and TRBJ2-2, with 8 bases fitting TRBD1. V shed 4 bases and J 7 bases; nucleotides not matched to a gene: 8. Per the germline V gene, CDR1 is MNHNS and CDR2 is SASEGT. The CDR3 length is 15 residues. CDR3 region: CASSADRASHGELFF. The CDR3 nucleotides are TGTGCCAGCAGTGCGGACAGGGCATCTCACGGGGAGCTGTTTTTT.

The J gene is TRBJ1-1, the V gene TRBV6-5, with a tentative D call TRBD1 (5 bases). The germline V and J ends were trimmed by 6 bases and 5 bases, with 10 bases remaining between them. This CDR3 comprises 12 residues. Germline V gene sequence: CDR1 MNHEY, CDR2 SVGAGI. The CDR3 bases are TGTGCCAGCAGATTCGGGGGGACTGAAGCTTTCTTT. Protein product: CASRFGGTEAFF.

V is TRBV28 and J is TRBJ1-5; D perhaps matches TRBD1 (6 bases). CDR3 length equals 16 residues. The germline V gene encodes CDR1 MDHEN and CDR2 SYDVKM. Trimming shortened V by 8 bases and J by 11 bases, and 28 bases separated the two germline ends. DNA of the CDR3: TGTGCCAGCGATCAGCCCCCAGGGGTGGGAGCCCGGGCCCAGCATTTT. Amino acids: CASDQPPGVGARAQHF.